These 7 T cell receptor beta chains came from one sample sequenced in a study of human T cells and chemical hapten exposure. Using its own MiXCR run on the RACE reads, TCRdb lists one record per CDR3 protein. The table has around 120,000 distinct CDR3 sequences, 12% to 15% seen once. The time point is: patch test 1, 2 weeks after DPC sensitization. Specified treatment: therapeutic diphenylcyclopropenone sensitization with weekly scalp DPC. The sequencing here drew on whole blood, taken in connection with sensitization to the hapten diphenylcyclopropenone (DPC). Every receptor here comes from a man aged 18 to 30 with alopecia areata. Some clones in this sample may be carry-over from other donors' samples.

The V gene is TRBV12-5, the J gene TRBJ2-7, with D perhaps matching TRBD2 (5 bases). This CDR3 is 16 amino acids long. Trimming cost V 4 bases and J 3 bases, with 19 bases left between them. CDR1 LGHNT and CDR2 FRNRAP come from the germline V gene. CDR3 residues: CASGSLTKVGSYEQYV. The CDR3 DNA reads TGTGCTAGTGGTTCTTTAACGAAGGTTGGGAGCTACGAGCAGTACGTC.

This clonotype has just a few counts. The gene calls are TRBV7-2 and TRBJ2-6; maybe TRBD1 (5 bases). With 2 bases removed from V and 0 bases from J, the gap between germline ends came to 20 bases. Per the germline V gene, CDR1 is SGHTA and CDR2 is FQGNSA. CDR3 length: 20 residues. CDR3 protein: CASSLSGRTGPNSGANVLTF. CDR3 DNA: TGTGCCAGCAGCTTATCAGGCAGAACAGGCCCAAACTCTGGGGCCAACGTCCTGACTTTC.

V is TRBV4-2 and J is TRBJ2-1; D uncertain. The germline V gene encodes CDR1 LGHNA and CDR2 YNFKEQ. V lost 1 base and J 6 bases, leaving 4 bases between the germline ends. The CDR3 loop spans 12 amino acids. The DNA of the CDR3 is TGTGCCAGCAGCCAAGGACCCAATGAGCAGTTCTTC. This translates into CASSQGPNEQFF.

This clonotype was counted many times. The rearrangement links TRBV24-1 to TRBJ2-2; D uncertain. V was shortened by 2 bases and J by 3 bases, with 15 bases between the two germline ends. The length of the CDR3 is 17 residues. Germline CDR1 is KGHDR and CDR2 is SFDVKD. The CDR3 reads CATSDSGNQVYTGELFF. CDR3 in DNA: TGTGCCACCAGTGATTCCGGTAATCAGGTTTACACCGGGGAGCTGTTTTTT.

The genes are TRBV4-2 and TRBJ2-5, with D possibly being TRBD1 (6 bases). The CDR3 is made up of 16 amino acids. V was shortened by 0 bases and J by 5 bases, with 16 bases between the two germline ends. Germline-derived CDR1 and CDR2 are LGHNA and YNFKEQ. The CDR3 protein is CASSQETGLGAETQYF. Here the CDR3 DNA reads TGTGCCAGCAGCCAAGAAACGGGGTTGGGGGCGGAGACCCAGTACTTC.

J is TRBJ1-5 and V is TRBV18; D is unresolved. V lost 4 bases and J 0 bases, leaving 7 bases between the germline ends. The CDR3 length is 14 residues. Germline V CDR1 and CDR2: KGHSH, LQKENI. The CDR3 loop reads CASSREDSNQPQHF. Written as DNA, the CDR3 is TGTGCCAGCTCACGCGAGGATAGCAATCAGCCCCAGCATTTT.

The chain couples TRBV10-2 to TRBJ1-1; D call uncertain. The CDR3 totals 13 residues. CDR1 and CDR2 (germline): WSHSY, SAAADI. V lost 10 bases, J lost 0 bases, and 12 bases lay in between. CDR3 in DNA: TGCGCCACCATGGAACATCTGAACACTGAAGCTTTCTTT. Amino acids: CATMEHLNTEAFF.